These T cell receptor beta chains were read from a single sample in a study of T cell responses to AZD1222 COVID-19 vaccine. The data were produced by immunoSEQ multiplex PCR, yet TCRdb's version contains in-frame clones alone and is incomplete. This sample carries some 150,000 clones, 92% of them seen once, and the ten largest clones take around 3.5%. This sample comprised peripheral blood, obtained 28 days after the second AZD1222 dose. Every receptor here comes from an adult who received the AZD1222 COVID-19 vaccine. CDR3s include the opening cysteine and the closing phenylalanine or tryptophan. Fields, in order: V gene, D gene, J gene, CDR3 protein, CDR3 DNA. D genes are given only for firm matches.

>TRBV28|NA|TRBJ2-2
CASGKNTGELFF
TGTGCCAGCGGGAAGAACACCGGGGAGCTGTTTTTT
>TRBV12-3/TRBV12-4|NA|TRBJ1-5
CASSLGVNQPQHF
TGTGCCAGCAGTTTAGGGGTAAATCAGCCCCAGCATTTT
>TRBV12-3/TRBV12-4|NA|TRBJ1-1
CASSSGRRKAFF
TGTGCCAGCAGTTCCGGCAGGAGGAAAGCTTTCTTT
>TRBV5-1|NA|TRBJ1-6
CASSVGKADSPLHF
TGCGCCAGCAGCGTGGGCAAGGCGGATTCACCCCTCCACTTT
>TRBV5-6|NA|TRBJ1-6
CASRPRQNYNSPLHF
TGTGCCAGCAGACCCCGACAGAACTATAATTCACCCCTCCACTTT
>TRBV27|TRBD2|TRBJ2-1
CASSSRGLANNEQFF
TGTGCCAGCAGTTCCCGGGGACTAGCGAACAATGAGCAGTTCTTC
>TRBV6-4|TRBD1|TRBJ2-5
CASSRDRGETQYF
TGTGCCAGCAGTCGAGACAGGGGCGAGACCCAGTACTTC
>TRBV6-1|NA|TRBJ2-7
CASSEWSGSLYEQYF
TGTGCCAGCAGTGAATGGTCAGGATCCCTCTACGAGCAGTACTTC
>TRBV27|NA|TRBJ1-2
CASSLVQREGYTF
TGTGCCAGCAGTCTTGTCCAGCGGGAAGGCTACACCTTC
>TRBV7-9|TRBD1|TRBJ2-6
CASTPGDRTISGANVLTF
TGTGCCAGCACCCCGGGGGACAGGACGATCTCTGGGGCCAACGTCCTGACTTTC
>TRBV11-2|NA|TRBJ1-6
CASSLTEAAGYNSPLHF
TGTGCCAGCAGCCTAACAGAGGCCGCGGGATATAATTCACCCCTCCACTTT
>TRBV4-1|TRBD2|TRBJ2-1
CASSGGGTSGDSSYNEQFF
TGCGCCAGCAGCGGCGGCGGGACTAGCGGAGATAGCTCCTACAATGAGCAGTTCTTC
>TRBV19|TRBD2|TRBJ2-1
CASSSLGLAVYNEQFF
TGTGCCAGTAGTTCCCTCGGACTAGCGGTTTACAATGAGCAGTTCTTC
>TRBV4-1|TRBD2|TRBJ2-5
CASSQDPRTSGETQYF
TGCGCCAGCAGCCAAGATCCTCGGACTAGCGGAGAGACCCAGTACTTC
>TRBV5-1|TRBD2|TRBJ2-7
CASSLGVAGGVEQYF
TGCGCCAGCAGCTTGGGAGTAGCGGGAGGGGTCGAGCAGTACTTC